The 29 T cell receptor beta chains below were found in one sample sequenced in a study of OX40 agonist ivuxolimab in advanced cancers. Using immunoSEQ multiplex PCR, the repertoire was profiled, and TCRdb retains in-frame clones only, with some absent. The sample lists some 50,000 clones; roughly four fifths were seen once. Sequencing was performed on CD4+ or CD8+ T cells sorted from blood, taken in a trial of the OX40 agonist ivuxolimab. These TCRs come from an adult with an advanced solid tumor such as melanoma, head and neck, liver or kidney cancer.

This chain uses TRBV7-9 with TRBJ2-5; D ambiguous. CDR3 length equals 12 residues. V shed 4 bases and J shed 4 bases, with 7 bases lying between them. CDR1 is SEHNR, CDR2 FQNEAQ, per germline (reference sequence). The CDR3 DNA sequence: TGTGCCAGCAGCTCAAACTTAGAGACCCAGTACTTC. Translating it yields CASSSNLETQYF.

The CDR3 DNA sequence: TGTGCCAGCTCACCAATTCCTAGCGGGAGGGCCGATGAGCAGTTCTTC. Amino acids: CASSPIPSGRADEQFF. This chain links TRBV18 with TRBJ2-1; 12 nucleotides align to TRBD2. Germline CDR1 is KGHSH and CDR2 is LQKENI. The CDR3 consists of 16 residues. V shed 2 bases, J shed 8 bases, and the junction held 7 bases outside the gene matches.

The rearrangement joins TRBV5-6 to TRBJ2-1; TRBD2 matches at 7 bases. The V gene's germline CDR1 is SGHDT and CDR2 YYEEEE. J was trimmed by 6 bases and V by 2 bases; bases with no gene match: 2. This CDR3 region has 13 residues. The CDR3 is CASSLLAGNEQFF. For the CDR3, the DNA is TGTGCCAGCAGCTTATTAGCGGGCAATGAGCAGTTCTTC. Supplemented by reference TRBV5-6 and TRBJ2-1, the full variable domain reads DAGVTQSPTHLIKTRGQQVTLRCSPKSGHDTVSWYQQALGQGPQFIFQYYEEEERQRGNFPDRFSGHQFPNYSSELNVNALLLGDSALYLCASSLLAGNEQFFGPGTRLTVL.

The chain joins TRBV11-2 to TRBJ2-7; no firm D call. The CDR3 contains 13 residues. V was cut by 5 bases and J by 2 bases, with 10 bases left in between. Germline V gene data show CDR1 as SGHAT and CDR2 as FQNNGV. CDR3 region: CASSKVVPYEQYF. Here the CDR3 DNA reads TGTGCCAGCAGCAAGGTGGTTCCCTACGAGCAGTACTTC.

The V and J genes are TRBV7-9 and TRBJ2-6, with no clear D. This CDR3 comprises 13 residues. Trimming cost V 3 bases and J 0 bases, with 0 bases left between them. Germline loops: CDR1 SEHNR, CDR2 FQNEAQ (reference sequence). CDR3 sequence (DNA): TGTGCCAGCAGCTTCTCTGGGGCCAACGTCCTGACTTTC. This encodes CASSFSGANVLTF.

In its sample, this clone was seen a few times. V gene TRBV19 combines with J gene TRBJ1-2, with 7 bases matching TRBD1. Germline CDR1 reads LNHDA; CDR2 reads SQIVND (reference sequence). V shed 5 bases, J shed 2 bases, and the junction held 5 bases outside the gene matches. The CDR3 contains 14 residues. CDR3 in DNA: TGTGCCAGTAGTCCCGGACAGGCGAACTATGGCTACACCTTC. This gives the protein CASSPGQANYGYTF. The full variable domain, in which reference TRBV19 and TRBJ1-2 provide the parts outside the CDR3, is DGGITQSPKYLFRKEGQNVTLSCEQNLNHDAMYWYRQDPGQGLRLIYYSQIVNDFQKGDIAEGYSVSREKKESFPLTVTSAQKNPTAFYLCASSPGQANYGYTFGSGTRLTVV.

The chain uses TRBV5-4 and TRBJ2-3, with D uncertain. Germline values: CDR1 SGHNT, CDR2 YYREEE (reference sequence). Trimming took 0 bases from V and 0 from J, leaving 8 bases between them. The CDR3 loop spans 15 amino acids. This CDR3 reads CASSLAALSTDTQYF. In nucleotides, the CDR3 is TGTGCCAGCAGCTTGGCGGCGTTAAGCACAGATACGCAGTATTTT.

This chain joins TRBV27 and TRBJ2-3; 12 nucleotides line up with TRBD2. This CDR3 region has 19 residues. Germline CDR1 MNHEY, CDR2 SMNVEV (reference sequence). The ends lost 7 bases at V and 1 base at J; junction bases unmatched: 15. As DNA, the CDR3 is TGTGCCAGCACACGTAGCTGGCTAGCGGGAGGGAGTCGCACAGATACGCAGTATTTT. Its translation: CASTRSWLAGGSRTDTQYF.

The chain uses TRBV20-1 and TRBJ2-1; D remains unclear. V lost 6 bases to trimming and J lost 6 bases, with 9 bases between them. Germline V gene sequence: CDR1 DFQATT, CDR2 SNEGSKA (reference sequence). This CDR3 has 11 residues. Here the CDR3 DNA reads TGCAGTGCCCAATCTACCAATGAGCAGTTCTTC. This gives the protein CSAQSTNEQFF.

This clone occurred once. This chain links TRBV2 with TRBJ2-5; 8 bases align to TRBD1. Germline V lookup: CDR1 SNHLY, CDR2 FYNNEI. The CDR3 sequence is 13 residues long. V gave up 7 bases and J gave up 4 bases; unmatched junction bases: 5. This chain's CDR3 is CASKRDRGETQYF. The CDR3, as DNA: TGTGCCAGCAAACGTGACAGGGGAGAGACCCAGTACTTC. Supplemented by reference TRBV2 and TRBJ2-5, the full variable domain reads EPEVTQTPSHQVTQMGQEVILRCVPISNHLYFYWYRQILGQKVEFLVSFYNNEISEKSEIFDDQFSVERPDGSNFTLKIRSTKLEDSAMYFCASKRDRGETQYFGPGTRLLVL.

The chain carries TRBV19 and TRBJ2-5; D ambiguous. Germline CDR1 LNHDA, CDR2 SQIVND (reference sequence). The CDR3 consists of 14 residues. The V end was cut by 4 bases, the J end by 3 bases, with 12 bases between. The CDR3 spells CASSNFYREETQYF. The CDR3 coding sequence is TGTGCCAGTAGTAACTTCTACCGGGAAGAGACCCAGTACTTC. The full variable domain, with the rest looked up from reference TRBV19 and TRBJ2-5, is DGGITQSPKYLFRKEGQNVTLSCEQNLNHDAMYWYRQDPGQGLRLIYYSQIVNDFQKGDIAEGYSVSREKKESFPLTVTSAQKNPTAFYLCASSNFYREETQYFGPGTRLLVL.

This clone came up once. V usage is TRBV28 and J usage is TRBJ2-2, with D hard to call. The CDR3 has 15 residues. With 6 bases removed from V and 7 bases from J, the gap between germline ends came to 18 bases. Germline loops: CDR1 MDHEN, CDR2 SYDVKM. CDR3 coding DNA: TGTGCCAGCAGCCCCCGATGGAGCGAAGGCGGGGAGCTGTTTTTT. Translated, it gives CASSPRWSEGGELFF.

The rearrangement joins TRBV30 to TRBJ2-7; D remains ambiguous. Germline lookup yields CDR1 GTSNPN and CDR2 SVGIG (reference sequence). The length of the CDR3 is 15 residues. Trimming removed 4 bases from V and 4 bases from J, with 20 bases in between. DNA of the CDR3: TGTGCCTGGACGGCGCGTAGGCTATTAGGTTACGAGCAGTACTTC. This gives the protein CAWTARRLLGYEQYF.

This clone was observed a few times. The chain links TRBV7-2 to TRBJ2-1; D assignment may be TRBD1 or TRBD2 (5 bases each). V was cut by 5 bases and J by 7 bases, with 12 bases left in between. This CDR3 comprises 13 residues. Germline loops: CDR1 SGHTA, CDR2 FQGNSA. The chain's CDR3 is CASSEGPSNEQFF. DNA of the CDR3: TGTGCCAGCAGCGAGGGACCGTCGAATGAGCAGTTCTTC.

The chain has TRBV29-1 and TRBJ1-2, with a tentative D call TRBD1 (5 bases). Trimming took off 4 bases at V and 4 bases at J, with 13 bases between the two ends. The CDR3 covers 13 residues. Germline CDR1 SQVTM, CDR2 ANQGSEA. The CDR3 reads CSVGWGNGYGYTF. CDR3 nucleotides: TGCAGCGTTGGTTGGGGGAACGGCTATGGCTACACCTTC.

The DNA of the CDR3 is TGTGCCAGCTCACCACTCTCAGGGGACTCTGGGGCCAACGTCCTGACTTTC. Translating it yields CASSPLSGDSGANVLTF. V and J are TRBV18 and TRBJ2-6; tentatively, D is TRBD1 (6 bases). Per germline, CDR1 KGHSH and CDR2 LQKENI. The V gene lost 1 base and the J gene lost 0 bases, with 10 bases spanning the gap. The CDR3 totals 17 residues.

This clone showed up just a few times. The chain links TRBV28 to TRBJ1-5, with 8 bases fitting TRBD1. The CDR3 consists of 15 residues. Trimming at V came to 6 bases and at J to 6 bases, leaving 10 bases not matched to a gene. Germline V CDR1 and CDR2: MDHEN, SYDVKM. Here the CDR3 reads CASSPAGGGFQPQHF. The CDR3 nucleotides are TGTGCCAGCAGCCCCGCAGGGGGCGGTTTTCAGCCCCAGCATTTT. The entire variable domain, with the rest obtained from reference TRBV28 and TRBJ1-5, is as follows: DVKVTQSSRYLVKRTGEKVFLECVQDMDHENMFWYRQDPGLGLRLIYFSYDVKMKEKGDIPEGYSVSREKKERFSLILESASTNQTSMYLCASSPAGGGFQPQHFGDGTRLSIL.

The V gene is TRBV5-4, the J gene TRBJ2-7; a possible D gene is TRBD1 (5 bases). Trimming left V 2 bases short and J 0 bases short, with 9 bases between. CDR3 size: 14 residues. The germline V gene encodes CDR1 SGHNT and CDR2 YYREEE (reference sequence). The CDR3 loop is CASSFSTDSYEQYF. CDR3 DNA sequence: TGTGCCAGCAGCTTTTCGACAGACTCCTACGAGCAGTACTTC.

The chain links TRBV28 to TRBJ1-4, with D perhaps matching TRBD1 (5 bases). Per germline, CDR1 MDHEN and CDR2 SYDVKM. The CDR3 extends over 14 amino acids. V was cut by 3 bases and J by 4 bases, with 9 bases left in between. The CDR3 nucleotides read TGTGCCAGCAGTTTGATCCAGGGTAATGAAAAACTGTTTTTT. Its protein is CASSLIQGNEKLFF.

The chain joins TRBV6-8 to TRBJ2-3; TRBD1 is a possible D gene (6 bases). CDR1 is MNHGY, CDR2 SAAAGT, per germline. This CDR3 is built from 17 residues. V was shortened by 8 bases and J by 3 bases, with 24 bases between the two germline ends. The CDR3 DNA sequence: TGTGCCAGCGGGGGCTTCAGCGGAGAGAGTGGTACAGATACGCAGTATTTT. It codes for CASGGFSGESGTDTQYF.

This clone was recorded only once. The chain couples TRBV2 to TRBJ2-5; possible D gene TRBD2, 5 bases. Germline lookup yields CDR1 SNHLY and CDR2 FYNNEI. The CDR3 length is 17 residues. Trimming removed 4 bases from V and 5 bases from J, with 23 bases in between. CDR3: CASSGTEASLVGETQYF. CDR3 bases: TGTGCCAGCAGTGGGACGGAGGCCAGCCTAGTCGGGGAGACCCAGTACTTC.

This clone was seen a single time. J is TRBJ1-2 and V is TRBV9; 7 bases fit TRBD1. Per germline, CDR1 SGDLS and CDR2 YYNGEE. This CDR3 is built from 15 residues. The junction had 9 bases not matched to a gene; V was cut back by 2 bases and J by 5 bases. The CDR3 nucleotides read TGTGCCAGCAGCGTCGGGGGAGGGGGCCGGTATGGCTACACCTTC. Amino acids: CASSVGGGGRYGYTF. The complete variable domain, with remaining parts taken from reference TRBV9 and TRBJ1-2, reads DSGVTQTPKHLITATGQRVTLRCSPRSGDLSVYWYQQSLDQGLQFLIQYYNGEERAKGNILERFSAQQFPDLHSELNLSSLELGDSALYFCASSVGGGGRYGYTFGSGTRLTVV.

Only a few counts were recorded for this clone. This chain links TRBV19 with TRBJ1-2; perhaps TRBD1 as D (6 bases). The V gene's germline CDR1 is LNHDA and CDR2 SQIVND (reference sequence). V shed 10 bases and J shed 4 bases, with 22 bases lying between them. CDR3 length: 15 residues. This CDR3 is CAIKRGQGPSYGYTF. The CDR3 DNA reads TGTGCCATCAAAAGAGGTCAGGGGCCGTCCTATGGCTACACCTTC.

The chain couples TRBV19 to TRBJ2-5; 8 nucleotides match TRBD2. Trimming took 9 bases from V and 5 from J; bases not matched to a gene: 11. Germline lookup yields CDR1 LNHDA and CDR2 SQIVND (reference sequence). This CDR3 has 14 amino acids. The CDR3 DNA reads TGTGCCAGCGGGGGGGGGTCGACCGCGGAGACCCAGTACTTC. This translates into CASGGGSTAETQYF.

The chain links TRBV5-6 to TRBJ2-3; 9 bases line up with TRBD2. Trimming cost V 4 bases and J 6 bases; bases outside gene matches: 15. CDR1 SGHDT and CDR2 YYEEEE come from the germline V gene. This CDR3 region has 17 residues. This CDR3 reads CASSQSGRRVAGDTQYF. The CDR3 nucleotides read TGTGCCAGCAGCCAGAGCGGGAGGCGAGTAGCGGGGGATACGCAGTATTTT.

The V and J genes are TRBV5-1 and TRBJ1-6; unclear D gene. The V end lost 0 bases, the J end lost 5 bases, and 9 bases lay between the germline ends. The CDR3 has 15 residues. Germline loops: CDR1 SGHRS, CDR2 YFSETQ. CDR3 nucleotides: TGCGCCAGCAGCTTGGTGGCAGCGAATAATTCACCCCTCCACTTT. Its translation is CASSLVAANNSPLHF. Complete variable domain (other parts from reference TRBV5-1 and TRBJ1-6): KAGVTQTPRYLIKTRGQQVTLSCSPISGHRSVSWYQQTPGQGLQFLFEYFSETQRNKGNFPGRFSGRQFSNSRSEMNVSTLELGDSALYLCASSLVAANNSPLHFGNGTRLTVT.

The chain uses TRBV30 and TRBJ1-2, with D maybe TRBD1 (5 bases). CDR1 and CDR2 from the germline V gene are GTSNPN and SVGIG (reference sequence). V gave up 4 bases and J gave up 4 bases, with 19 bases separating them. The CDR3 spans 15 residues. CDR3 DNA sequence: TGTGCCTGGACTAGATTGAGGGGATCCGGCTATGGCTACACCTTC. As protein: CAWTRLRGSGYGYTF.

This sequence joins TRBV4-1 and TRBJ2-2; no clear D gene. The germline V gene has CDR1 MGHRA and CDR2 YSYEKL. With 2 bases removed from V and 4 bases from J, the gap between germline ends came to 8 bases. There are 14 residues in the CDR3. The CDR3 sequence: CASSQQEGTGELFF. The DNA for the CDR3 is TGCGCCAGCAGCCAACAGGAAGGCACCGGGGAGCTGTTTTTT.

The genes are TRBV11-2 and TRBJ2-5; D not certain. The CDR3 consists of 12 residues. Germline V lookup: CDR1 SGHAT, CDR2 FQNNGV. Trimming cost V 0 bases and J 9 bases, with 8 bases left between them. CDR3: CASSLEPFSQYF. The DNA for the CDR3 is TGTGCCAGCAGCTTAGAGCCTTTCTCCCAGTACTTC.